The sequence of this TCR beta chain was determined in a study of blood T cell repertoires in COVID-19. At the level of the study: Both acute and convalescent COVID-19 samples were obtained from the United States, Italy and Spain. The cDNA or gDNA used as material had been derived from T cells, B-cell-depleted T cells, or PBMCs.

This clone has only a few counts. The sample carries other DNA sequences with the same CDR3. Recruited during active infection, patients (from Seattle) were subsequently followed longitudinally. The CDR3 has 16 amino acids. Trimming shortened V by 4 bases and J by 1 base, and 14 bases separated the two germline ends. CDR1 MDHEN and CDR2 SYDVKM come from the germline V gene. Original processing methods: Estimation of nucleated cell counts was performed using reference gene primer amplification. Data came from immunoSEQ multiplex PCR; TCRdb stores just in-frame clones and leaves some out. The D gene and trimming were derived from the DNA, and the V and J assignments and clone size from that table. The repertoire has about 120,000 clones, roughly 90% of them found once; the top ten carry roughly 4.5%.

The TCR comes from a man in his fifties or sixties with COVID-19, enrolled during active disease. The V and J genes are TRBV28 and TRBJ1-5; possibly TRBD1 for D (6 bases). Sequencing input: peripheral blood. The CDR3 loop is CASSSNRAYSNQPQHF. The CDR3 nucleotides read TGTGCCAGCAGTTCTAACAGGGCGTACAGCAATCAGCCCCAGCATTTT. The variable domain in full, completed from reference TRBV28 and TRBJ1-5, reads DVKVTQSSRYLVKRTGEKVFLECVQDMDHENMFWYRQDPGLGLRLIYFSYDVKMKEKGDIPEGYSVSREKKERFSLILESASTNQTSMYLCASSSNRAYSNQPQHFGDGTRLSIL.